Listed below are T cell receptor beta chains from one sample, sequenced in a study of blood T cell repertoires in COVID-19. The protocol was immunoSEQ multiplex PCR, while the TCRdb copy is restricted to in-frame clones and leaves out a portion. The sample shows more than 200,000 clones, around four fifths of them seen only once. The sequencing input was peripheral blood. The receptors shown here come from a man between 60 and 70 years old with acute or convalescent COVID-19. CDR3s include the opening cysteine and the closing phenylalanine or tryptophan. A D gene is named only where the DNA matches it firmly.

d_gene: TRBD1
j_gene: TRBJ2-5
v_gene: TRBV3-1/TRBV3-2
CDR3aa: CASSQITDRPTYF

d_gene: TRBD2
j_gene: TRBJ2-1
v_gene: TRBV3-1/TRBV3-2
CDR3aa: CASSLAGVANEQFF

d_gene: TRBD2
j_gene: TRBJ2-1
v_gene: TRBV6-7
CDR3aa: CASSYDFTSGREKSSYNEQFF

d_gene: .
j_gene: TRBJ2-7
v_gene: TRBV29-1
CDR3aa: CSVEAAGAIYEQYF

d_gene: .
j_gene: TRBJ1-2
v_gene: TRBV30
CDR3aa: CAWTPGGGHYGYTF

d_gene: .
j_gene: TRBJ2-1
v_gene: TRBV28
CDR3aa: CASSTPPRLGSNEQFF

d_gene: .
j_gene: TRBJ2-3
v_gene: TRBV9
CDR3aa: CASSVGLGITDTQYF

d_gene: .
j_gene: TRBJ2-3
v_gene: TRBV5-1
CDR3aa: CASSLEGSADTQYF

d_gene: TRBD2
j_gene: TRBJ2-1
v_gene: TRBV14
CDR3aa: CASSQTSGSIYEQFF

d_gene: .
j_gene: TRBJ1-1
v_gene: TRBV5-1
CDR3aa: CASSLGSTDSMNTEAFF

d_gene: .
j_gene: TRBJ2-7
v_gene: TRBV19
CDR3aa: CASSGVGRGTYEQYF

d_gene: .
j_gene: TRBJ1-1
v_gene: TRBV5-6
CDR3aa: CASSSAGLNTEAFF

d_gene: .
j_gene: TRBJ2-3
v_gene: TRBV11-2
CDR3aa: CASSLVKGDTDTQYF

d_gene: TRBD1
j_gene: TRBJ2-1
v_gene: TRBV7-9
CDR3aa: CASSLTPGGTEQFF

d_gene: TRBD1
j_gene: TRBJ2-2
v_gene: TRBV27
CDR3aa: CASSPRTGDGELFF

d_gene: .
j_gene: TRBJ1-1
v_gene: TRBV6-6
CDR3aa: CASSYSELNTEAFF

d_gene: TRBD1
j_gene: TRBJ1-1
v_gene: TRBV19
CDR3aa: CASSIGQGYTEAFF

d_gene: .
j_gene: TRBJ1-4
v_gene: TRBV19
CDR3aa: CASSIRMGPPGRNEKLFF

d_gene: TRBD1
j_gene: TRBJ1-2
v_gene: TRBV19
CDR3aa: CASSNTGDSYGYTF

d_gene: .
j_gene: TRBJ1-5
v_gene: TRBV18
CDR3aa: CASSPVKTASNQPQHF

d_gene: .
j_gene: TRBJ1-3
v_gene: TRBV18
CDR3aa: CASSPLAGHPSGNTIYF

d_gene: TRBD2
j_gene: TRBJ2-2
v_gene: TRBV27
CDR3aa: CASSLFLGRARANTGELFF

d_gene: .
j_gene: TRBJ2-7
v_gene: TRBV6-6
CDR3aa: CASSYSTLGSYEQYF

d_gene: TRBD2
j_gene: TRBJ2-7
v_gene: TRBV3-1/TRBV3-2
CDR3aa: CASSQGTSAPYEQYF

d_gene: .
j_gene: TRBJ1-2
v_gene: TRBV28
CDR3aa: CASRDSNRGYGYTF

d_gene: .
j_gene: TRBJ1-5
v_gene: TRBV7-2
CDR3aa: CASSSYFPWSSNQPQHF

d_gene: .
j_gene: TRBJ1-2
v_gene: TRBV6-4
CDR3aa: CASRIQGNANYGYTF

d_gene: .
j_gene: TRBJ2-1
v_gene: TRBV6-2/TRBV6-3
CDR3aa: CASSFEAEVNEQFF

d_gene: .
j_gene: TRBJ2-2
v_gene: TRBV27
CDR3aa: CASSSPGWGTPAGELFF

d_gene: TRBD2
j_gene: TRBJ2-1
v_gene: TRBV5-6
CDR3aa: CASSLGTSGWGNEQFF

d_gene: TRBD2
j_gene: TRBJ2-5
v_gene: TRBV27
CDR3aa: CASSKGTSGYRQETQYF

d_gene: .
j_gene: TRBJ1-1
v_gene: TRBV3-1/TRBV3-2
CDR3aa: CASSPSETGFEAFF

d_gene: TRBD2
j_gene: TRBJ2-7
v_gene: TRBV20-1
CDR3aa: CSASELSGRAYEQYF

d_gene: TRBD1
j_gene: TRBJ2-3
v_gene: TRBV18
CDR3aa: CASSPTQGADTQYF

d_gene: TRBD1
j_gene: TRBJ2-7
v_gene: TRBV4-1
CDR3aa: CASSQDQRLGQGRYEQYF

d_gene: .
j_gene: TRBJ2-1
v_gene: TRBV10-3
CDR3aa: CAISEGIYSYNEQFF

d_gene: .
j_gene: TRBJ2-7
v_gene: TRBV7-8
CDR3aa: CASSLTWTRHEQYF

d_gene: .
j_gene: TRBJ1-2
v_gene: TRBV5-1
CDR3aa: CASSSYKAPTEGYTF

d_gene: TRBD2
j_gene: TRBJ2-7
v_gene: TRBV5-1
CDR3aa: CASSLERESYEQYF

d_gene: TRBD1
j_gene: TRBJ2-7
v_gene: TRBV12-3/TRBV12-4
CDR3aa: CASSADRRLKQYF

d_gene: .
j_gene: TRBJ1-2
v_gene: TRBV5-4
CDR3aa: CASRLVGGGYGYTF

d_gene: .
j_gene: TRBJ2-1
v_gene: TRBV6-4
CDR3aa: CASSTQEYNEQFF

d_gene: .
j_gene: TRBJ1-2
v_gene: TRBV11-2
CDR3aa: CASSLDRTANYGYTF

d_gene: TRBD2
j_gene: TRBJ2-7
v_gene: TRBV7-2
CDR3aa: CASSLAAGGPYYEQYF

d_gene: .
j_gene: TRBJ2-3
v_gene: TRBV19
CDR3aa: CASSIGQGTMSGTDTQYF

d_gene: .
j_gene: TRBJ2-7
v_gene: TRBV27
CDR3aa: CASSPRDSSITKQYF

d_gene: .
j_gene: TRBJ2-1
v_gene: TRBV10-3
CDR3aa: CAISESEGRREQFF

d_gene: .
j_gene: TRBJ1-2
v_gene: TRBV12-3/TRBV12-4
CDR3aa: CASRTGHHYGYTF

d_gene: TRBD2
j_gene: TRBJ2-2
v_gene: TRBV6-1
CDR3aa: CASSGPGLAGTGELFF

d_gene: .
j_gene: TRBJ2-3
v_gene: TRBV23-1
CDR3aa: CASSQSPLADTQYF

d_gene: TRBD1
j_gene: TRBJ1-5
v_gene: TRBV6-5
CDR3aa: CASSSPGTGGQPQHF

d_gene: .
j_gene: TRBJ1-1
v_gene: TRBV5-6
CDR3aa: CASRIGGAGTEAFF

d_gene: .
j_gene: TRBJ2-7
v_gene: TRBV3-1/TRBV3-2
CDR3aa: CASSPKLQVGEQYF

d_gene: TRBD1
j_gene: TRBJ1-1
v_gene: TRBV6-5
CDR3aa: CASSYWDRGNTEAFF

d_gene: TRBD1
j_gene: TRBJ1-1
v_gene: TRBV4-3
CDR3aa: CASSWGQMNTEAFF